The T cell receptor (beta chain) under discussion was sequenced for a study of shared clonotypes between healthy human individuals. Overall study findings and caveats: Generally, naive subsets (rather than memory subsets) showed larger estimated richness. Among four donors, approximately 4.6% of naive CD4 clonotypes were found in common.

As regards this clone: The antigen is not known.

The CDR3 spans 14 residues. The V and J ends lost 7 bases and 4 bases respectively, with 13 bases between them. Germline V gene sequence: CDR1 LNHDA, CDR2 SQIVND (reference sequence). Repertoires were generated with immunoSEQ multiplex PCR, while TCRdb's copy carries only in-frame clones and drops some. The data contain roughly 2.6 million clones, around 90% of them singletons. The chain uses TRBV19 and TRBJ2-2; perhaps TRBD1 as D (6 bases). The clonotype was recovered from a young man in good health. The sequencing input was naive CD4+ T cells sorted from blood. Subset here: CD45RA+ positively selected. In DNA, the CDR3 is TGTGCCAGTAAACGGGACACAGTCACCGGGGAGCTGTTTTTT. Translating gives CASKRDTVTGELFF.